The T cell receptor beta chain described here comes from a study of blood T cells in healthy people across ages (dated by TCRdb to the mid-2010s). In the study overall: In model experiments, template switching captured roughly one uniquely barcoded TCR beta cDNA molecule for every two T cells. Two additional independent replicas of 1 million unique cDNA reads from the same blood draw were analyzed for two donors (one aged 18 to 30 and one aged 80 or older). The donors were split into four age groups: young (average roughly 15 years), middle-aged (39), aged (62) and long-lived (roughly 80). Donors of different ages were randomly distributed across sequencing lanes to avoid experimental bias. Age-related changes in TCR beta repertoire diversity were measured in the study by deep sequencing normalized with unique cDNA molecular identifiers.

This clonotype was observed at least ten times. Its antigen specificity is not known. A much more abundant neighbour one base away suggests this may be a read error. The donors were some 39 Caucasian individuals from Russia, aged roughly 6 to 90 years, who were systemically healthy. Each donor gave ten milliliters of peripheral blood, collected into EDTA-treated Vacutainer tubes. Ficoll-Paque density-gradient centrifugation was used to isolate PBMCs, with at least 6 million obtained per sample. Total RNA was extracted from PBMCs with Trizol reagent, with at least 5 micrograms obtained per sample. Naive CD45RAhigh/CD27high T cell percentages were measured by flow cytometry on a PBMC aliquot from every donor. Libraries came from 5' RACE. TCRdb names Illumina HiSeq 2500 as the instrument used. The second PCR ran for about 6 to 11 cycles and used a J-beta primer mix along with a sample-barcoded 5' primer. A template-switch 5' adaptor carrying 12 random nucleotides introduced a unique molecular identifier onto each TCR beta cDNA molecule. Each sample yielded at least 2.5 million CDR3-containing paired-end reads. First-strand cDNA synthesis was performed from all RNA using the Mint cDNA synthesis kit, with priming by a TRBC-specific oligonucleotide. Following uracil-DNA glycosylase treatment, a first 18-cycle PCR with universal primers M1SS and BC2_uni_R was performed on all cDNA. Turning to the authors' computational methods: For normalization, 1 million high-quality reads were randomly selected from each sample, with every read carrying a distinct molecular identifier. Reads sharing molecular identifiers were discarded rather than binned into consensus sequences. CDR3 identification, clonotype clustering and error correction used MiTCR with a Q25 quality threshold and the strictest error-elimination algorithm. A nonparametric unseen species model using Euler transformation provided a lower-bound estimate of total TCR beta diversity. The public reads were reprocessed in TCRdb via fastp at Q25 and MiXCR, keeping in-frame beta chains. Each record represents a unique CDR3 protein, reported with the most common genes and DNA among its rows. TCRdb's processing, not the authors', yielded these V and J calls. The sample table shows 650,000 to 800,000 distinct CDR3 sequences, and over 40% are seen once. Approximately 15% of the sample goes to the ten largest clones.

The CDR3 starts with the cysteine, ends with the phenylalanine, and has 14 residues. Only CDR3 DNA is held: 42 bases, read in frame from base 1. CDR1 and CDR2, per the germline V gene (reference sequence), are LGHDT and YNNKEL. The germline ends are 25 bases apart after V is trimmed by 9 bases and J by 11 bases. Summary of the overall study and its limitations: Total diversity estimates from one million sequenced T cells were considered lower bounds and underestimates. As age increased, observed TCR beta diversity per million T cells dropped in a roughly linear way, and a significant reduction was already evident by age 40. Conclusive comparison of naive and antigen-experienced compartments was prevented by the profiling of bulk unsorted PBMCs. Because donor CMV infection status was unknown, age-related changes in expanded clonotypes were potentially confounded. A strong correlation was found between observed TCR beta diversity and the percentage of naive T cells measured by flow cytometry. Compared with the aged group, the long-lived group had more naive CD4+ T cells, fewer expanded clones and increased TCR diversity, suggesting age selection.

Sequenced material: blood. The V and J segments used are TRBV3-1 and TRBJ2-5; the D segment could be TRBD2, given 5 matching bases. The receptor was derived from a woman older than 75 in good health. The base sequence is TGTGCCAGACTACCCGGGGTTTTATACAATGAGCAGTACTTC. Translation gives CARLPGVLYNEQYF.